The T cell receptor beta chain under discussion was sequenced for a study of shared clonotypes between healthy human individuals. Across the whole study: CD4 naive cells filled three plates per donor, CD4 memory three, CD8 naive two and CD8 memory one. General study results and limits: Naive CD4 clonotypes overlapped across a handful of donors at roughly 5.1%. The small donor group covered limited genetic and exposure diversity.

To note about this clone: Its antigen is unknown.

Losses at the gene ends were 5 bases for V and 2 bases for J; bases not matched to a gene: 7. Germline CDR1 SGHTA, CDR2 FQGTGA. This CDR3 is 16 amino acids long. The method was immunoSEQ multiplex PCR; TCRdb's version includes in-frame clones alone and lacks a portion of them. The table includes more than 2,000,000 clones, about 92% detected once. The chain recombines TRBV7-3 with TRBJ2-3; 10 nucleotides agree with TRBD2. This receptor was taken from a man aged 18 to 29 in good health. Material: naive CD4+ T cells sorted from blood. Subset here: CD45RA+ positively selected. The CDR3 DNA is TGTGCCAGCAGCCCCTTAGCGGGGGGAACCACAGATACGCAGTATTTT. Translating gives CASSPLAGGTTDTQYF.